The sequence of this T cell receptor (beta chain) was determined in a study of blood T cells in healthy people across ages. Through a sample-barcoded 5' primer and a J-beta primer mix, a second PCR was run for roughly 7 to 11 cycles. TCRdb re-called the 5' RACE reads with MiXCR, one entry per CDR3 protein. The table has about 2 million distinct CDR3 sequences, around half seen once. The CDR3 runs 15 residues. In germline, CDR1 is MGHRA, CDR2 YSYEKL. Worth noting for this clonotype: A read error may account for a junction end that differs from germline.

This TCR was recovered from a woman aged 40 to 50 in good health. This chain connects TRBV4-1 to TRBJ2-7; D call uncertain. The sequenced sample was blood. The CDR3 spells CASRQDRVIFYEQYF. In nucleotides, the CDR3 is TGCGCCAGCAGACAAGATCGGGTAATATTCTACGAGCAGTACTTC.